The source of this TCR beta chain is a study of identifying expanded T cells in peripheral blood. V was cut by 1 base and J by 2 bases, with 5 bases left in between. CDR1 and CDR2 from the germline V gene are PRHDT and FYEKMQ (reference sequence). The CDR3 has 13 amino acids. As to this clone: Antigen specificity is unknown.

Study-wide results and limits: Roughly two-week clone count variance significantly increased as total template count grew.

During the collection period, no donor immune events like infections were recorded. Generated by immunoSEQ multiplex PCR, the TCRdb table keeps only in-frame clones and is missing some. The table records about 100,000 clones, about 87% of them present only once. Sequencing was carried out using blood. The origin of this receptor is a person between 18 and 69 years old in good health. The rearrangement joins TRBV13 to TRBJ1-1; no reliable D call. The CDR3 DNA reads TGTGCCAGCAGCTTAGCCGGAAACACTGAAGCTTTCTTT. Amino acids: CASSLAGNTEAFF.